This T cell receptor (beta chain) was identified during a study of blood T cell repertoires in COVID-19. For the study at large: The United States, Italy and Spain were the sources of the acute and convalescent COVID-19 samples. Sample material is recorded as cDNA or gDNA derived from T cells, B-cell-depleted T cells, or PBMCs.

In the source study's methods: The authors estimated nucleated cell counts from reference gene primer amplification. The assay was immunoSEQ multiplex PCR, and TCRdb's table has in-frame clones only and misses some. V and J calls plus clone size are reproduced from that table; the DNA served to infer D and trimming. The top ten hold 25% to 30% of the sample, which has around 140,000 clones, more than 70% seen once. Germline V CDR1 and CDR2: SGHDT, YYEEEE. V was shortened by 5 bases and J by 6 bases, with 11 bases between the two germline ends. This CDR3 spans 12 amino acids. Sequencing used peripheral blood. The sequence was obtained from a human donor in a cohort sampled during active COVID-19. The chain recombines TRBV5-6 with TRBJ1-1; the D gene is possibly TRBD1 (6 bases). The CDR3 nucleotides are TGTGCCAGCAGTTACAGGGATCCTGAAGCTTTCTTT. The encoded protein is CASSYRDPEAFF. The full variable domain, completed using reference TRBV5-6 and TRBJ1-1, is DAGVTQSPTHLIKTRGQQVTLRCSPKSGHDTVSWYQQALGQGPQFIFQYYEEEERQRGNFPDRFSGHQFPNYSSELNVNALLLGDSALYLCASSYRDPEAFFGQGTRLTVV.